A single T cell receptor (beta chain) is shown here with its context. The target antigen is unknown. Profiling relied on immunoSEQ multiplex PCR, and the TCRdb table lists in-frame clones only, not all of them. The data show fewer than 120,000 clones, roughly 90% seen once. This record comes from a study of cytomegalovirus exposure and HLA in healthy donors. CDR3 length equals 15 residues. V dropped 9 bases and J dropped 0 bases, with 17 bases sitting between them. Germline values: CDR1 LNHDA, CDR2 SQIVND (reference sequence). Points from the study as a whole: According to reports, the classifier identified cytomegalovirus status with high specificity and sensitivity. Altogether, 160 or so TCR beta chains were recorded as cytomegalovirus-associated.

Sequencing was performed on PBMCs. The sequence came from a woman aged 18-29 years in good health and CMV-seronegative. This chain uses TRBV19 with TRBJ1-1, with D possibly matching TRBD1 (6 bases). The CDR3 DNA sequence: TGTGCCAGCATTCGCGGGGGGCTGTTGAACACTGAAGCTTTCTTT. This sequence encodes CASIRGGLLNTEAFF.